This passage covers 12 T cell receptor beta chains from one sample sequenced in a study of STAT5B mutations in CD4+ large granular lymphocyte leukemia. Sequenced by immunoSEQ multiplex PCR; TCRdb stores in-frame clones only, minus some. Seen here are roughly 48,000 clones, under 80% observed once, and the top ten hold approximately 1.4%. Sequenced material: CD4+ T cells from blood buffy coats. The receptors come from a human donor in good health.

The rearrangement joins TRBV19 to TRBJ1-2; D is unclear. V shed 6 bases and J shed 4 bases, with 12 bases lying between them. Germline V gives CDR1 LNHDA, CDR2 SQIVND (reference sequence). CDR3 length equals 13 residues. The CDR3 DNA sequence: TGTGCCAGTAGGGCGCAAGGGTCCTATGGCTACACCTTC. It codes for CASRAQGSYGYTF.

This clone was recorded a few times. This chain links TRBV4-1 with TRBJ1-1; tentatively, D is TRBD1 (5 bases). Trimming left V 3 bases short and J 4 bases short, with 18 bases between. CDR3 length equals 16 residues. CDR1 is MGHRA, CDR2 YSYEKL, per germline. The chain's CDR3 is CASSQGTQEASTEAFF. The CDR3 DNA reads TGCGCCAGCAGCCAGGGAACACAGGAGGCGAGCACTGAAGCTTTCTTT.

This clone was detected a few times. The chain joins TRBV28 to TRBJ1-6; D gene unclear. This CDR3 has 16 residues. Germline V gene sequence: CDR1 MDHEN, CDR2 SYDVKM. V was pared by 1 base and J by 5 bases, with 12 bases between. CDR3 protein: CASSLSAPADNSPLHF. The CDR3 DNA is TGTGCCAGCAGTTTATCAGCTCCGGCCGATAATTCACCCCTCCACTTT.

The chain employs TRBV7-2 and TRBJ2-3, with TRBD2 identical over 7 bases. The J segment lost 2 bases and the V segment lost 3 bases, leaving 5 bases of the junction unmatched. Germline assignment: CDR1 SGHTA and CDR2 FQGNSA. This CDR3 has 15 amino acids. For the CDR3, the DNA is TGTGCCAGCAGCTTCGGGACTACACTCACAGATACGCAGTATTTT. Translated, it gives CASSFGTTLTDTQYF.

The rearrangement uses TRBV19 and TRBJ1-5, with 9 bases that match TRBD1. The germline V gene encodes CDR1 LNHDA and CDR2 SQIVND (reference sequence). V lost 6 bases, J lost 2 bases, and 5 bases stayed unmatched. The CDR3 loop spans 15 amino acids. CDR3 residues: CASSQQGAGNQPQHF. DNA of the CDR3: TGTGCCAGTAGCCAACAGGGGGCTGGCAATCAGCCCCAGCATTTT.

The chain is built from TRBV20-1 and TRBJ2-5; D is undetermined. Trimming pared 6 bases from V and 5 bases from J, leaving 10 bases between. This CDR3 has 11 amino acids. Germline CDR1 and CDR2: DFQATT and SNEGSKA (reference sequence). CDR3 protein: CSAGLRETQYF. CDR3 nucleotide sequence: TGCAGTGCGGGGTTAAGGGAGACCCAGTACTTC.

The chain has TRBV28 and TRBJ1-2; 7 bases match TRBD1. With 5 bases clipped from V and 0 bases from J, the junction kept 3 bases outside the gene matches. The CDR3 runs to 14 residues. Germline CDR1 MDHEN, CDR2 SYDVKM. This chain's CDR3 is CASSPGQANYGYTF. Here the CDR3 DNA reads TGTGCCAGCAGTCCTGGACAGGCTAACTATGGCTACACCTTC.

This chain uses TRBV19 with TRBJ1-1; the D gene is possibly TRBD1 (5 bases). The ends were cut back, 5 bases at V and 0 bases at J, with 16 bases in the middle. The CDR3 length is 16 residues. Looked up from germline, CDR1 is LNHDA and CDR2 is SQIVND (reference sequence). The CDR3 spells CASSPSLGAMNTEAFF. In nucleotides, the CDR3 is TGTGCCAGTAGTCCGTCCCTTGGGGCCATGAACACTGAAGCTTTCTTT.

J is TRBJ2-5 and V is TRBV2; TRBD2 agrees at 7 bases. The CDR3 extends over 14 amino acids. Germline assignment: CDR1 SNHLY and CDR2 FYNNEI. V dropped 6 bases and J dropped 8; count of bases not matched to a gene: 12. CDR3 protein: CASRETSMGRTQYF. Written as DNA, the CDR3 is TGTGCCAGCAGGGAGACTAGCATGGGTCGAACCCAGTACTTC.

This clone was seen once. V is TRBV6-1 and J is TRBJ2-7; no clear D gene. Deletions cut 2 bases from V and 5 bases from J, with 10 bases between. The CDR3 sequence is 13 residues long. Germline V gene lookup returns CDR1 MNHNS and CDR2 SASEGT. The CDR3 DNA is TGTGCCAGCAGTGAACAGTTCCCTAACGAGCAGTACGTC. Translation: CASSEQFPNEQYV.

The gene calls are TRBV27 and TRBJ1-2; the match to TRBD1 covers 8 bases. Germline V gene data show CDR1 as MNHEY and CDR2 as SMNVEV (reference sequence). The ends lost 6 bases at V and 7 bases at J; junction bases unmatched: 7. The CDR3 runs 13 residues. The DNA for the CDR3 is TGTGCCAGCAGACCAGGGGGCGAAGGTGGCTACACCTTC. Translation gives CASRPGGEGGYTF.

This clone was detected a few times. V and J are TRBV29-1 and TRBJ2-5, with D possibly being TRBD1 (5 bases). The V end lost 4 bases, the J end lost 5 bases, and 8 bases lay between the germline ends. The CDR3 is 11 amino acids. Germline values: CDR1 SQVTM, CDR2 ANQGSEA. Here the CDR3 DNA reads TGCAGCGTTGGATGGGGCGAGACCCAGTACTTC. Translated, it gives CSVGWGETQYF.